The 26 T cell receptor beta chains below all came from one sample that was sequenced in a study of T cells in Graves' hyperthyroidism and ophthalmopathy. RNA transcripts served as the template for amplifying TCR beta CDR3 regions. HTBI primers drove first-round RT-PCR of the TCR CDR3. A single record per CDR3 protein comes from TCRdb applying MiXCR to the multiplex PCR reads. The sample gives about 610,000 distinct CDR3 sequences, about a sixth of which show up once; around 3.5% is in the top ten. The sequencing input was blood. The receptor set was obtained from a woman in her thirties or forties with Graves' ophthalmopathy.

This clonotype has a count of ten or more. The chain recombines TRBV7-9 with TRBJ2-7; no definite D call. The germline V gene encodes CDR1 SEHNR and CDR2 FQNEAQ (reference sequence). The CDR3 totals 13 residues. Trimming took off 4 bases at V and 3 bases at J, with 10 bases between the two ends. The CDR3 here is CASSSGRYYEQYF. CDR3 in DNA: TGTGCCAGCAGCTCTGGACGGTACTACGAGCAGTACTTC.

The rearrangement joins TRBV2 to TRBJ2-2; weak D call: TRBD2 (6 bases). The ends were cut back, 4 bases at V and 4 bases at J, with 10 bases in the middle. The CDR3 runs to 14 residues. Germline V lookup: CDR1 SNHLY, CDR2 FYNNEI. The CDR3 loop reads CASSGGISTGELFF. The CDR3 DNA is TGTGCCAGCAGTGGCGGGATCAGCACCGGGGAGCTGTTTTTT.

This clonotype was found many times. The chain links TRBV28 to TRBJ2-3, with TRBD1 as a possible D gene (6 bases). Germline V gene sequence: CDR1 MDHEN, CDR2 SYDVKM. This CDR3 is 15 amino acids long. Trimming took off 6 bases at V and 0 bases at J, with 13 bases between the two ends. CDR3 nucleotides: TGTGCCAGCAGATCCCAGGGGTCCAGCACAGATACGCAGTATTTT. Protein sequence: CASRSQGSSTDTQYF.

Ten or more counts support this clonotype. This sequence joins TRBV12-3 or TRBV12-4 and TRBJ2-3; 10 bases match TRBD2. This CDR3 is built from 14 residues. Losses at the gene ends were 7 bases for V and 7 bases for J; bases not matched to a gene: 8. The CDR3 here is CASTGSGRRNTQYF. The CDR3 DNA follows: TGTGCCAGCACTGGTAGCGGGAGGCGAAATACGCAGTATTTT.

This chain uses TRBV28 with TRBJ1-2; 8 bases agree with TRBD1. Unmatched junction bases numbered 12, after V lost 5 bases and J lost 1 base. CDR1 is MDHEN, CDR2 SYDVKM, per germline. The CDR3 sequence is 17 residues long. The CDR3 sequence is CASSGTAGTGVNYGYTF. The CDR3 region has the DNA TGTGCCAGCAGTGGGACAGCCGGGACAGGAGTTAACTATGGCTACACCTTC.

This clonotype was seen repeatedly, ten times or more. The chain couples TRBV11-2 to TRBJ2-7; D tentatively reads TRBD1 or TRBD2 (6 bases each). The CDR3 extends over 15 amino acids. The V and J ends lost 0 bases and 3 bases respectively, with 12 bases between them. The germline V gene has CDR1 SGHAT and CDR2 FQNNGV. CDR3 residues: CASSLDWGADYEQYF. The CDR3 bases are TGTGCCAGCAGCTTAGATTGGGGGGCCGACTACGAGCAGTACTTC.

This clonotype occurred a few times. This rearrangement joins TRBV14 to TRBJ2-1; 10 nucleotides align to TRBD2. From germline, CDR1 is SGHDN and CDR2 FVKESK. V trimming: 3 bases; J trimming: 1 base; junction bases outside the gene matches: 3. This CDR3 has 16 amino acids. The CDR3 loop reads CASSQVAGGSYNEQFF. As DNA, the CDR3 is TGTGCCAGCAGCCAGGTAGCGGGAGGATCCTACAATGAGCAGTTCTTC. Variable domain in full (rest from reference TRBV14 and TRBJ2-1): EAGVTQFPSHSVIEKGQTVTLRCDPISGHDNLYWYRRVMGKEIKFLLHFVKESKQDESGMPNNRFLAERTGGTYSTLKVQPAELEDSGVYFCASSQVAGGSYNEQFFGPGTRLTVL.

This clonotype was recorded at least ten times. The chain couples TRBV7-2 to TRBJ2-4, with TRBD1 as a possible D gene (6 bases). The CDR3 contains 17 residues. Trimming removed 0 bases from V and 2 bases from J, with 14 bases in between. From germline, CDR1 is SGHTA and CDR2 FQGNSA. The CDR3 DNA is TGTGCCAGCAGCTTAGCGCGTGGGGGCGAAACCAAAAACATTCAGTACTTC. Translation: CASSLARGGETKNIQYF.

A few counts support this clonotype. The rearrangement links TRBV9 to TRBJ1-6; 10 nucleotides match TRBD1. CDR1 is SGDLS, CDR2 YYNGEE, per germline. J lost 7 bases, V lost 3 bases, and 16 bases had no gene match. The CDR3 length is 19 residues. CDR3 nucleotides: TGTGCCAGCAGCGGTACCCTGGGACAGGGGAGTTTGTTGAATTCACCCCTCCACTTT. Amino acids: CASSGTLGQGSLLNSPLHF.

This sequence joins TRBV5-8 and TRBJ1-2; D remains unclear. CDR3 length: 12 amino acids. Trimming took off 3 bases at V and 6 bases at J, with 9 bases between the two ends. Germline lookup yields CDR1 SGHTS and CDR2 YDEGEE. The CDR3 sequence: CASSSGFDGYTF. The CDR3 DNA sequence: TGTGCCAGCAGCTCGGGTTTCGATGGCTACACCTTC.

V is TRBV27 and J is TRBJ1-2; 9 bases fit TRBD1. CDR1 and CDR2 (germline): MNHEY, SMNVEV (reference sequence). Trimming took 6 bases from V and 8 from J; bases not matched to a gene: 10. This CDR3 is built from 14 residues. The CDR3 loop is CASRLPGTGYGYTF. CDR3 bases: TGTGCCAGCAGACTTCCCGGGACAGGGTACGGCTACACCTTC.

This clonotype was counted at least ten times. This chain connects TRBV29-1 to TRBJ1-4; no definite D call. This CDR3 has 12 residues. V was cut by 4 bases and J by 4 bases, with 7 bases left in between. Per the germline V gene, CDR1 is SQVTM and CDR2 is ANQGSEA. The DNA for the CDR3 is TGCAGCGTTGGTCGGAATAATGAAAAACTGTTTTTT. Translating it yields CSVGRNNEKLFF.

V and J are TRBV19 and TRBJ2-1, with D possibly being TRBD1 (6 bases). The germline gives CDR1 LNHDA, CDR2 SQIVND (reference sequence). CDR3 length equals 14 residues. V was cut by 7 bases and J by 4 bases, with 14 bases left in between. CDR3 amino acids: CASTRDTEYNEQFF. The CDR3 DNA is TGTGCCAGTACTCGGGACACGGAATACAATGAGCAGTTCTTC.

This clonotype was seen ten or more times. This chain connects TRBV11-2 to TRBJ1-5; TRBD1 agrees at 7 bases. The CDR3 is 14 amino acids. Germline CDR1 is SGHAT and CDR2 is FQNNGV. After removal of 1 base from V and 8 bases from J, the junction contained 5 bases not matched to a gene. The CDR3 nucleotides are TGTGCCAGCAGCTTAGGTCCAGGGGGTGAGCCCCAGCATTTT. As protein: CASSLGPGGEPQHF.

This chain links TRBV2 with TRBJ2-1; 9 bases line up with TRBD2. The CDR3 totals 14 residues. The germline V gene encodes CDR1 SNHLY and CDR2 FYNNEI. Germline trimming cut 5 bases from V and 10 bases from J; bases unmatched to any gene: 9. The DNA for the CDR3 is TGTGCCAGCAGTTACCCCATAGCGGGAGACGAGCAGTTCTTC. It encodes CASSYPIAGDEQFF.

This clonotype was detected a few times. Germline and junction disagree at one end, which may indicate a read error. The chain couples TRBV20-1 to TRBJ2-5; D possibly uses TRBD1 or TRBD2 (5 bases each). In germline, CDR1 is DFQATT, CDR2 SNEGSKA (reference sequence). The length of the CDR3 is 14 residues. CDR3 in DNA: TGCAGTGCTAGAGGGGGGTCCCAACGAGCTTATGGCCACTTC. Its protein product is CSARGGSQRAYGHF.

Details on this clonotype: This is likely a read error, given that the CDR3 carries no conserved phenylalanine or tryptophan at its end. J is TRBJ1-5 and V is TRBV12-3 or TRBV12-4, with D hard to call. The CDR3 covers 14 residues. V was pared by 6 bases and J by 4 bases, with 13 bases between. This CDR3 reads CASRVGSENQPQHL. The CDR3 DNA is TGTGCCAGCAGGGTAGGGTCAGAAAATCAGCCCCAGCATCTT.

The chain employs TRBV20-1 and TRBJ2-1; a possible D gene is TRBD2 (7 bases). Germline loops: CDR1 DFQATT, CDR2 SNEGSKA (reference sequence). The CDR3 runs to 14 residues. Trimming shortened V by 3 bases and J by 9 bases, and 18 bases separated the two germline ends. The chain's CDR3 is CSARGGGRNFEQFF. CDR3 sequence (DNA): TGCAGTGCTAGGGGGGGCGGGAGAAATTTTGAGCAGTTCTTC.

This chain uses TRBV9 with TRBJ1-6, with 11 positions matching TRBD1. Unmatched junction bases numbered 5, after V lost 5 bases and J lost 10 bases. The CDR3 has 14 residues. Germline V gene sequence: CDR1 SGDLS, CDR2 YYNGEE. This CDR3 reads CASSEGQGGSPLHF. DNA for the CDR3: TGTGCCAGCAGTGAGGGACAGGGGGGATCACCCCTCCACTTT.

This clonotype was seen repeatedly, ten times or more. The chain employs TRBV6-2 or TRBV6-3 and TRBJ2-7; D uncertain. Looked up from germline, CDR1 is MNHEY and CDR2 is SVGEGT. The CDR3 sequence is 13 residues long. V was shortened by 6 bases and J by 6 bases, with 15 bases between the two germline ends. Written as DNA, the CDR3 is TGTGCCAGCAGCCCCGGCTTGGCTGGCGAGCAGTACTTC. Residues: CASSPGLAGEQYF.

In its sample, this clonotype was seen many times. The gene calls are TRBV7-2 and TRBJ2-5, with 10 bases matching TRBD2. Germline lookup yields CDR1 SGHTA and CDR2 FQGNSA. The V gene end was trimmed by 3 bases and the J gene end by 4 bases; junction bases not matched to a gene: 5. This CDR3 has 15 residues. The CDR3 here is CASSFAGTSVETQYF. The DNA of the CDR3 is TGTGCCAGCAGCTTTGCCGGGACTAGCGTAGAGACCCAGTACTTC. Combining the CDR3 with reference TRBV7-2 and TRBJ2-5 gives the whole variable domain GAGVSQSPSNKVTEKGKDVELRCDPISGHTALYWYRQSLGQGLEFLIYFQGNSAPDKSGLPSDRFSAERTGGSVSTLTIQRTQQEDSAVYLCASSFAGTSVETQYFGPGTRLLVL.

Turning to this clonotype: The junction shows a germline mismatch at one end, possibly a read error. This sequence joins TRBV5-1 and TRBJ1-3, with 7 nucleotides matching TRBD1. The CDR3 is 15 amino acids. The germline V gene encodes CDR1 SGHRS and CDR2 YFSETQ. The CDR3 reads CASSNYETGRNTIYF. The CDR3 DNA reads TGTGCCAGCAGCAACTATGAGACAGGGCGAAACACCATATATTTT.

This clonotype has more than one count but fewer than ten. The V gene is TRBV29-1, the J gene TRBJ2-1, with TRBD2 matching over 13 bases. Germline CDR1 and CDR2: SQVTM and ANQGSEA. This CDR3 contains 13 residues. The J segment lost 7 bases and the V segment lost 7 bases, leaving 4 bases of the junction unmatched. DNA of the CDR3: TGCAGCGCCGGACTAGCGGGAGCTAATGAGCAGTTCTTC. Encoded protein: CSAGLAGANEQFF.

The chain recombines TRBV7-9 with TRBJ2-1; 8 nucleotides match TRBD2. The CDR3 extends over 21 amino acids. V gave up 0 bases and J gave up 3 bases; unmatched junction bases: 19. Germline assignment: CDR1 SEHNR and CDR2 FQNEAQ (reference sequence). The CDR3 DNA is TGTGCCAGCAGCTTAGCGGGGGTTGGGACTAGACCCAAGACTGACTACAATGAGCAGTTCTTC. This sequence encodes CASSLAGVGTRPKTDYNEQFF.

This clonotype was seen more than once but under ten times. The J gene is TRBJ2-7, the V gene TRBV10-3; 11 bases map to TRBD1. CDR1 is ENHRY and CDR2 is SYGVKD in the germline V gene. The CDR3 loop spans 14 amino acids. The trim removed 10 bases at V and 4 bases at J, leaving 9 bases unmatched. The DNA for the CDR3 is TGTGCCACGGAACCGGGACAGGGGGAATACGAGCAGTACTTC. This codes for CATEPGQGEYEQYF.

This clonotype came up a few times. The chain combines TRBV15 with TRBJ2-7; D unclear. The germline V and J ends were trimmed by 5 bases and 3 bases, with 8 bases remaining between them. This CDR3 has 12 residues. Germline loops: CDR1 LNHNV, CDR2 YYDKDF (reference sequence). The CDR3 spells CATSRQVYEQYF. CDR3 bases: TGTGCCACCAGCCGACAAGTCTACGAGCAGTACTTC.